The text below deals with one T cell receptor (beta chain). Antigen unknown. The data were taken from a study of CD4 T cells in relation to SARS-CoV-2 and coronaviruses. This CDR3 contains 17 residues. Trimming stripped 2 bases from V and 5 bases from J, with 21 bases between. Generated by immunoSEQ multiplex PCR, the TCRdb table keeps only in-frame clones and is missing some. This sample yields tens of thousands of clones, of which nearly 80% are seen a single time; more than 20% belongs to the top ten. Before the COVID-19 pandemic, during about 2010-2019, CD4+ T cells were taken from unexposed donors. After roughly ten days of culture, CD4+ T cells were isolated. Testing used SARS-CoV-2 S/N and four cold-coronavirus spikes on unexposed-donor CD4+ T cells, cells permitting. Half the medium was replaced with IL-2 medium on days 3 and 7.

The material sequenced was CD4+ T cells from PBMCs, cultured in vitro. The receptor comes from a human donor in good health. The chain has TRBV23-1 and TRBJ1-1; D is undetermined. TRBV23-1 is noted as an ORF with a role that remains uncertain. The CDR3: CASSQDQLGSSLTEAFF. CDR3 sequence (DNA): TGCGCCAGCAGTCAAGACCAACTCGGGTCTTCCCTAACTGAAGCTTTCTTT.